The present T cell receptor (beta chain) was sequenced within a study of T cell responses to AZD1222 COVID-19 vaccine. The data were produced by immunoSEQ multiplex PCR, yet TCRdb's version contains in-frame clones alone and is incomplete. The sample consists of more than 80,000 clones, 88% of them appearing once. With respect to this clone: The antigen remains unidentified.

General study findings and limits: Clonal diversity may have been underestimated, and the donors were mostly white British, with more females than males. Baseline seropositivity characterized only a handful of AZD1222 recipients.

Trimming pared 0 bases from V and 4 bases from J, leaving 10 bases between. This CDR3 has 15 residues. Germline V gives CDR1 LNHNV, CDR2 YYDKDF (reference sequence). The TCR comes from an adult in good health. The chain has TRBV15 and TRBJ1-5; D is undetermined. The source material was peripheral blood, sampled on day 0 of MenACWY control vaccination. The DNA of the CDR3 is TGTGCCACCAGCAGAGATCTCTCGGGAAATCAGCCCCAGCATTTT. Translating gives CATSRDLSGNQPQHF.